The 26 T cell receptor beta chains in this list originate from one sample, sequenced in a study of T cell responses to AZD1222 COVID-19 vaccine (dated by TCRdb to 2020 to 2023). Libraries were prepared through the immunoSEQ multiplex PCR assay. TCRdb limited this immuneACCESS table to in-frame rearrangements with V and J called. A share of clones is missing; checked studies link under half to unresolved V genes, and the rest is unexplained. The sample table contains around 160,000 clones; only one count was recorded for approximately 89% of them. Of the sample, roughly 5% is held by the ten largest clones. The time point tag for this specimen amounts to: baseline before first vaccination. The source material was peripheral blood, sampled on day 0 of AZD1222 vaccination. Source of these receptors: an adult in good health.

The count of this clone is one. This sequence joins TRBV4-3 and TRBJ2-5, with 11 positions matching TRBD2. Per the germline V gene, CDR1 is LGHNA and CDR2 is YSLEER. The CDR3 totals 15 residues. J was trimmed by 3 bases and V by 3 bases; bases with no gene match: 3. CDR3 sequence (DNA): TGCGCCAGCAGCCAGGTGACTAGCGGGGAAGAGACCCAGTACTTC. It is translated as CASSQVTSGEETQYF.

V and J are TRBV19 and TRBJ1-6, with a weak D call TRBD1 (5 bases). With 2 bases removed from V and 10 bases from J, the gap between germline ends came to 15 bases. The germline gives CDR1 LNHDA, CDR2 SQIVND (reference sequence). This CDR3 region has 15 residues. DNA of the CDR3: TGTGCCAGTAGTATATGGGCGGTCCGGGGGTCACCCCTCCACTTT. Its translation: CASSIWAVRGSPLHF.

The CDR3 reads CASSLQGNQPQHF. CDR3 coding DNA: TGTGCCAGCAGCTTACAGGGCAATCAGCCCCAGCATTTT. This chain uses TRBV7-2 with TRBJ1-5, with no clear D. The CDR3 totals 13 residues. Trimming shortened V by 2 bases and J by 2 bases, and 4 bases separated the two germline ends. Germline V gene sequence: CDR1 SGHTA, CDR2 FQGNSA. Looking up the rest from reference TRBV7-2 and TRBJ1-5 gives the full variable domain: GAGVSQSPSNKVTEKGKDVELRCDPISGHTALYWYRQSLGQGLEFLIYFQGNSAPDKSGLPSDRFSAERTGGSVSTLTIQRTQQEDSAVYLCASSLQGNQPQHFGDGTRLSIL.

The chain has TRBV7-9 and TRBJ2-1; no firm D call. Germline-derived CDR1 and CDR2 are SEHNR and FQNEAQ (reference sequence). V was pared by 6 bases and J by 9 bases, with 18 bases between. The CDR3 extends over 14 amino acids. CDR3 nucleotides: TGTGCCAGCAGTCAAACCGGGCCTCCCCCTGAGCAGTTCTTC. It translates to CASSQTGPPPEQFF.

This chain links TRBV29-1 with TRBJ2-1; D gene ambiguous. This CDR3 is 11 amino acids long. The V end was cut by 6 bases, the J end by 6 bases, with 9 bases between. Germline CDR1 reads SQVTM; CDR2 reads ANQGSEA. The CDR3, as DNA: TGCAGCGTGGCCCGTGTCAATGAGCAGTTCTTC. This translates into CSVARVNEQFF.

The gene calls are TRBV27 and TRBJ2-7, with a possible D match to TRBD1 (5 bases). The germline gives CDR1 MNHEY, CDR2 SMNVEV (reference sequence). Between the trimmed V and J ends, which lost 3 bases and 2 bases, there was a span of 11 bases. This CDR3 has 14 amino acids. CDR3 residues: CASSFWAGTYEQYF. The CDR3 DNA is TGTGCCAGCAGTTTTTGGGCAGGGACCTACGAGCAGTACTTC.

The V and J genes are TRBV11-2 and TRBJ2-7; the match to TRBD2 covers 11 bases. V was clipped by 3 bases and J by 4 bases; unmatched bases: 8. The CDR3 is 16 amino acids. Germline V gene lookup returns CDR1 SGHAT and CDR2 FQNNGV. The DNA for the CDR3 is TGTGCCAGCAGCTTCCACCGACTAGCGGGGACATACGAGCAGTACTTC. This gives the protein CASSFHRLAGTYEQYF.

The J gene is TRBJ1-3, the V gene TRBV5-5, with D perhaps TRBD1 (5 bases). V was trimmed by 1 base and J by 2 bases, leaving 10 bases between them. Germline V gives CDR1 SGHKS, CDR2 YYEKEE (reference sequence). The CDR3 contains 15 residues. CDR3 in amino acids: CASSLSGMPGNTIYF. CDR3 nucleotide sequence: TGTGCCAGCAGCTTGTCAGGGATGCCTGGAAACACCATATATTTT.

The J gene is TRBJ1-3, the V gene TRBV9, with D maybe TRBD1 (6 bases). Germline CDR1 SGDLS, CDR2 YYNGEE. Trimming cost V 0 bases and J 4 bases, with 8 bases left between them. The CDR3 is 14 amino acids. Here the CDR3 DNA reads TGTGCCAGCAGCGTAGAGGGGGTCGGAAACACCATATATTTT. This encodes CASSVEGVGNTIYF.

The genes are TRBV5-1 and TRBJ2-5; tentatively, D is TRBD2 (5 bases). The CDR3 totals 14 residues. The V and J ends lost 1 base and 4 bases respectively, with 11 bases between them. From germline, CDR1 is SGHRS and CDR2 YFSETQ. This chain's CDR3 is CASSLNPGIETQYF. The CDR3 nucleotides read TGCGCCAGCAGCTTGAACCCGGGGATAGAGACCCAGTACTTC.

Note on this clone: The junction and the germline gene differ at one end; a read error may be behind it. The rearrangement joins TRBV7-7 to TRBJ1-3; possibly TRBD1 for D (5 bases). CDR1 and CDR2 (germline): SSHAT, FNYEAQ (reference sequence). CDR3 length equals 21 residues. CDR3 bases: TGTGCTAGCAGTTACCGGCTTACCCGAAGGGGTCTAAAAAACTCTGGAAACACCATATATTTT. This encodes CASSYRLTRRGLKNSGNTIYF.

The V and J genes are TRBV28 and TRBJ2-5; D remains unclear. CDR3 length equals 13 residues. Deletions cut 6 bases from V and 3 bases from J, with 11 bases between. Per the germline V gene, CDR1 is MDHEN and CDR2 is SYDVKM. DNA for the CDR3: TGTGCCAGCAGATCGCGACGAGAAGAGACCCAGTACTTC. Its translation is CASRSRREETQYF.

The rearrangement links TRBV23-1 to TRBJ2-5; D is uncertain. TRBV23-1 has ORF status, its function being uncertain. The CDR3 has 15 residues. The ends were cut back, 0 bases at V and 1 base at J, with 9 bases in the middle. Here the CDR3 reads CASSQSGQIQETQYF. The CDR3 coding sequence is TGCGCCAGCAGTCAATCAGGGCAGATCCAAGAGACCCAGTACTTC.

The chain joins TRBV9 to TRBJ2-1; 8 bases fit TRBD2. Germline CDR1 and CDR2: SGDLS and YYNGEE. CDR3 length: 15 residues. V shed 1 base and J 5 bases; nucleotides not matched to a gene: 5. The CDR3 region is CASSVRGSGDNEQFF. The CDR3 DNA follows: TGTGCCAGCAGCGTAAGAGGTAGCGGGGACAATGAGCAGTTCTTC.

The chain combines TRBV15 with TRBJ2-6; 7 nucleotides match TRBD1. The CDR3 totals 15 residues. CDR1 and CDR2 (germline): LNHNV, YYDKDF (reference sequence). V lost 2 bases, J lost 9 bases, and 7 bases stayed unmatched. CDR3 coding DNA: TGTGCCACCAGCAGACCCGGGACAGAGAGCAACGTCCTGACTTTC. This encodes CATSRPGTESNVLTF.

This rearrangement joins TRBV12-3 or TRBV12-4 to TRBJ2-2, with a weak D call TRBD1 (5 bases). This CDR3 has 12 residues. Trimming removed 6 bases at V and 5 bases at J, with 7 bases between. Written as DNA, the CDR3 is TGTGCCAGCAGCCAGGGAACCGGGGAGCTGTTTTTT. This sequence encodes CASSQGTGELFF.

This chain uses TRBV5-1 with TRBJ2-7, with 7 bases lining up with TRBD2. The CDR3 covers 15 residues. The ends lost 0 bases at V and 6 bases at J; junction bases unmatched: 9. Germline CDR1 and CDR2: SGHRS and YFSETQ. Here the CDR3 DNA reads TGCGCCAGCAGCTTGGCCAATGGTGGGGGGGGCGAGCAGTACTTC. Residues: CASSLANGGGGEQYF.

This clone was seen just once. The chain employs TRBV4-2 and TRBJ2-1; 10 bases map to TRBD2. V was pared by 0 bases and J by 8 bases, with 7 bases of the junction left unmatched. The germline gives CDR1 LGHNA, CDR2 YNFKEQ. The CDR3 runs to 16 residues. In nucleotides, the CDR3 is TGTGCCAGCAGCCAAGATGGGGCTAGCGGGAGTGATGAGCAGTTCTTC. Translating it yields CASSQDGASGSDEQFF.

CDR3 loop: CASSLYRTNTEAFF. In nucleotides, the CDR3 is TGTGCCAGCAGTTTGTACAGGACGAACACTGAAGCTTTCTTT. The chain is built from TRBV27 and TRBJ1-1; maybe TRBD1 (5 bases). The CDR3 runs to 14 residues. With 3 bases removed from V and 1 base from J, the gap between germline ends came to 9 bases. In germline, CDR1 is MNHEY, CDR2 SMNVEV (reference sequence).

The V gene is TRBV4-2, the J gene TRBJ2-1; TRBD1 is a possible D gene (6 bases). Germline V CDR1 and CDR2: LGHNA, YNFKEQ. Trimming cost V 1 base and J 9 bases, with 10 bases left between them. The CDR3 totals 13 residues. Here the CDR3 reads CASSQGGQAEQFF. As DNA, the CDR3 is TGTGCCAGCAGCCAAGGGGGGCAGGCTGAGCAGTTCTTC.

J is TRBJ2-3 and V is TRBV27, with 7 bases identical to TRBD2. Germline V lookup: CDR1 MNHEY, CDR2 SMNVEV (reference sequence). V lost 5 bases and J lost 0; bases outside the gene matches: 5. There are 15 residues in the CDR3. The CDR3 coding sequence is TGTGCCAGCAGTCCCGGGAGGTTTAGCACAGATACGCAGTATTTT. Amino acids: CASSPGRFSTDTQYF.

In the case of this clone: The identical CDR3 is also encoded by other nucleotide sequences in the sample. V gene TRBV27 combines with J gene TRBJ2-7, with a weak D call TRBD2 (6 bases). The CDR3 covers 14 residues. V was clipped by 6 bases and J by 3 bases, with 15 bases between them. Germline V lookup: CDR1 MNHEY, CDR2 SMNVEV (reference sequence). The CDR3 region is CASSSGEGLYEQYF. The CDR3 coding sequence is TGTGCCAGCAGCTCGGGAGAGGGCCTCTACGAGCAGTACTTC.

The chain has TRBV7-2 and TRBJ1-3; D not resolved. Looked up from germline, CDR1 is SGHTA and CDR2 is FQGNSA. The germline V and J ends were trimmed by 6 bases and 7 bases, with 13 bases remaining between them. This CDR3 contains 13 residues. CDR3 in amino acids: CASSNGWRNTIYF. The CDR3 DNA reads TGTGCCAGCAGTAATGGGTGGAGGAACACCATATATTTT.

V and J are TRBV6-2 or TRBV6-3 and TRBJ1-2; 8 nucleotides agree with TRBD1. With 4 bases clipped from V and 4 bases from J, the junction kept 8 bases outside the gene matches. The germline gives CDR1 MNHEY, CDR2 SVGEGT. CDR3 length: 15 residues. CDR3 nucleotide sequence: TGTGCCAGCAGTTGGACAGGGCCGTCTGGCTATGGCTACACCTTC. It codes for CASSWTGPSGYGYTF.

The chain has TRBV7-8 and TRBJ2-7, with D tentatively TRBD2 (5 bases). CDR1 and CDR2 from the germline V gene are SGHVS and FQNEAQ. V dropped 0 bases and J dropped 0 bases, with 6 bases sitting between them. The CDR3 runs to 14 residues. Here the CDR3 reads CASSLAGSSYEQYF. The CDR3 DNA is TGTGCCAGCAGCTTAGCGGGGAGCTCCTACGAGCAGTACTTC.

CDR3 loop: CASSTGTNPEAFF. Here the CDR3 DNA reads TGTGCCAGCAGTACCGGGACAAACCCTGAAGCTTTCTTT. The V and J genes are TRBV21-1 and TRBJ1-1; the table's D gene call, TRBD1, was not cross checked with the DNA. TRBV21-1 is described as a pseudogene. CDR3 length equals 13 residues.